This T cell receptor (beta chain) was retrieved from a study of Graves' ophthalmopathy and Graves' hyperthyroidism. Whole-study results and caveats: Sensitivity of around 64% and specificity of 72% to 80% were achieved by the model that predicted ophthalmopathy progression.

V lost 4 bases to trimming and J lost 8 bases, with 12 bases between them. The CDR3 is 13 amino acids. Germline-derived CDR1 and CDR2 are MNHEY and SVGEGT. RNA transcripts provided the template for amplifying TCR beta CDR3 regions. In the first round, RT-PCR was carried out with HTBI primers, and a multiplex PCR formed the second round. TCRdb re-called the multiplex PCR reads with MiXCR, one entry per CDR3 protein. The sample has 170,000 or so distinct CDR3 sequences; approximately 38% are singletons. Concerning this clonotype itself: Its target is unknown.

Specimen: peripheral blood. The chain is built from TRBV6-2 or TRBV6-3 and TRBJ1-5; D ambiguous. This receptor was taken from a woman between 35 and 50 years old with Graves' ophthalmopathy. CDR3: CASSLIGPEPQHF. In nucleotides, the CDR3 is TGTGCCAGCAGTTTAATCGGTCCGGAGCCCCAGCATTTT.